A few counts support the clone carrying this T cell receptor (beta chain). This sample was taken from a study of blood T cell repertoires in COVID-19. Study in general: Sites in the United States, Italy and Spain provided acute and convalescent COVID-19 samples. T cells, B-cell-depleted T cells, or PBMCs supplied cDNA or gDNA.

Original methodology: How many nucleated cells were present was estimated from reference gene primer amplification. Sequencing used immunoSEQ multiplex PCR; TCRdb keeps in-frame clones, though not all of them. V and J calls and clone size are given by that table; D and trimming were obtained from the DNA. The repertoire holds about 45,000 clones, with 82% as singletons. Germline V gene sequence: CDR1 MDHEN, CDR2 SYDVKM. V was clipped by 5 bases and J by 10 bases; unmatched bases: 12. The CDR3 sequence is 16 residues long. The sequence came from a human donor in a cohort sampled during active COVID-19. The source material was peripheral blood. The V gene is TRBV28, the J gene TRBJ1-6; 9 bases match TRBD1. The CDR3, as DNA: TGTGCCAGCAGTACCCCGGGGGGGGACAGGGACTCACCCCTCCACTTT. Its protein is CASSTPGGDRDSPLHF. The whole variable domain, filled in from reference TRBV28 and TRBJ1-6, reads DVKVTQSSRYLVKRTGEKVFLECVQDMDHENMFWYRQDPGLGLRLIYFSYDVKMKEKGDIPEGYSVSREKKERFSLILESASTNQTSMYLCASSTPGGDRDSPLHFGNGTRLTVT.